This TCR beta chain was identified in a study of blood T cells in healthy people across ages. The second PCR ran roughly 6 to 12 cycles with a sample-barcoded 5' primer and J-beta primers. One entry per CDR3 protein results from TCRdb running MiXCR on the 5' RACE reads. The profile covers about 970,000 distinct CDR3 sequences, with roughly 47% appearing a single time and 20% to 25% taken by the ten largest. The germline V gene encodes CDR1 SQVTM and CDR2 ANQGSEA. The CDR3 is 13 residues long. V lost 6 bases, J lost 2 bases, and 3 bases stayed unmatched. The rearrangement joins TRBV29-1 to TRBJ2-1, with 8 bases that match TRBD2. The source is a woman aged 55 to 70 in good health. Sequencing used blood. The CDR3 DNA reads TGCAGCGTAGTGACTAGCGCCTACAATGAGCAGTTCTTC. This gives the protein CSVVTSAYNEQFF.